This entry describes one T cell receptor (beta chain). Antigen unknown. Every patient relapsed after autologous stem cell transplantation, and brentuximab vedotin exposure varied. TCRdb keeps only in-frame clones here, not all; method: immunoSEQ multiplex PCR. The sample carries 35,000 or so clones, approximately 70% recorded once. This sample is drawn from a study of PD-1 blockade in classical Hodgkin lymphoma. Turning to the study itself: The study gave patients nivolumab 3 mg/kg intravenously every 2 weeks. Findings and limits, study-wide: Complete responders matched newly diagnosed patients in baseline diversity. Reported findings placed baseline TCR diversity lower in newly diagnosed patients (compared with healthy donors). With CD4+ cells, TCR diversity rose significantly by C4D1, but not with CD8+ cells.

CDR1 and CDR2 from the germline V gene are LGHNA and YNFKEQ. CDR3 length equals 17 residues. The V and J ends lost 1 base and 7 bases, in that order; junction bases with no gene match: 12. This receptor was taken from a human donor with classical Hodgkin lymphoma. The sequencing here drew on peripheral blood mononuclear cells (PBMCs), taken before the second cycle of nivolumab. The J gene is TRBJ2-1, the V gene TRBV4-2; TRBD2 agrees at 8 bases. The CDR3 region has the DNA TGTGCCAGCAGCCAAGCTTACCCGGGAGGGCCGGTGAATGAGCAGTTCTTC. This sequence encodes CASSQAYPGGPVNEQFF.